This T cell receptor beta chain is drawn from a study of CD8 T cells in Susac syndrome. The RNA input was roughly 0.45 to 1 ug, and it was reverse transcribed with random hexamers. An immunoSEQ multiplex PCR generated amplified TCR beta CDR3 products spanning 54 Vbeta and 13 Jbeta. TCRdb processed the immunoSEQ multiplex PCR reads anew with MiXCR; each CDR3 protein has one entry. The table lists 95,000 or so distinct CDR3 sequences, 85% to 95% of them singletons. TCR beta from blood CD8+ and CD4+ T cells was sequenced. While serving as controls, healthy donors were matched for age and sex. This clonotype was counted once. This TCR was recovered from a human donor in good health. The sample consisted of CD8+ T cells from PBMCs.

CDR3 nucleotides: TGCGCCAGCAGCTCGGGACAGGGGACAGGGGAGCAGTTCTTC. As protein: CASSSGQGTGEQFF. This chain connects TRBV5-1 to TRBJ2-1; 10 positions match TRBD1. After removal of 3 bases from V and 10 bases from J, the junction contained 7 bases not matched to a gene. The CDR3 is 14 amino acids. Germline V CDR1 and CDR2: SGHRS, YFSETQ. Complete variable domain (other parts from reference TRBV5-1 and TRBJ2-1): KAGVTQTPRYLIKTRGQQVTLSCSPISGHRSVSWYQQTPGQGLQFLFEYFSETQRNKGNFPGRFSGRQFSNSRSEMNVSTLELGDSALYLCASSSGQGTGEQFFGPGTRLTVL.